A selection of T cell receptor beta chains follows, all from one sample in a study of Ad26.COV2.S vaccination and SARS-CoV-2 variants. Assay used: immunoSEQ multiplex PCR; TCRdb lists only in-frame clones, some missing. The sample yields roughly 240,000 clones, roughly 90% seen once. The source material was peripheral blood, sampled in a trial of Ad26.COV2.S vaccine versus placebo. These receptors all come from a person between 18 and 60 years old who received the Ad26.COV2.S COVID-19 vaccine or a placebo. Both conserved end residues are part of each CDR3. The D gene is left open where the match is weak. Clone size is given for some rows only: seen once, a few or many times, or a class if the clone is expanded.

.,TRBV11-2,13,.,TRBJ1-2,TGTGCCAGCAGTCAGGGTGGGAGGCATGGCTACACCTTC,CASSQGGRHGYTF
.,TRBV6-4,13,.,TRBJ2-1,TGTGCCAGCAGTAAAAGCTCCTACAATGAGCAGTTCTTC,CASSKSSYNEQFF
.,TRBV7-9,15,.,TRBJ2-1,TGTGCCAGCAGATCGGAACGAGACCTCTACAATGAGCAGTTCTTC,CASRSERDLYNEQFF
.,TRBV6-5,15,.,TRBJ2-7,TGTGCCAGCAGCCCCAGACTGGACTACAGGTACGAGCAGTACTTC,CASSPRLDYRYEQYF
.,TRBV9,14,.,TRBJ1-2,TGTGCCAGCAGCGTGACACCTGCGGGCTATGGCTACACCTTC,CASSVTPAGYGYTF
.,TRBV5-1,15,.,TRBJ2-5,TGCGCCAGCAGCCGACGACCGATCGGGCAAGAGACCCAGTACTTC,CASSRRPIGQETQYF
few,TRBV6-2/TRBV6-3,14,.,TRBJ2-7,TGTGCCAGCAGCAATCCACAGGGCTCCTACGAGCAGTACTTC,CASSNPQGSYEQYF
.,TRBV7-8,16,TRBD1,TRBJ2-3,TGTGCCAGCAGCTCAGAATCGACAGGGGTAGGCCCTACGCAGTATTTT,CASSSESTGVGPTQYF
.,TRBV7-8,14,.,TRBJ1-5,TGTGCCAGCAGCGGCGGAACAGCGAATCAGCCCCAGCATTTT,CASSGGTANQPQHF
.,TRBV6-6,15,.,TRBJ1-1,TGTGCCAGCAGCTACACACAGGGTCGGAACACTGAAGCTTTCTTT,CASSYTQGRNTEAFF
.,TRBV7-6,13,.,TRBJ2-1,TGTGCCAGCAGCCCGCCCGCCTACAATGAGCAGTTCTTC,CASSPPAYNEQFF
.,TRBV2,14,.,TRBJ1-1,TGTGCCAGCAGTGACGGCAGGGCGAACACTGAAGCTTTCTTT,CASSDGRANTEAFF
.,TRBV10-1,15,.,TRBJ2-1,TGCGCCAGCAGTGAGTCGGCCAGGGGCTGGAATGAGCAGTTCTTC,CASSESARGWNEQFF
once,TRBV7-2,15,.,TRBJ1-6,TGTGCCAGCAGCTTAGGCCCTTGGGTGTATTCACCCCTCCACTTT,CASSLGPWVYSPLHF
.,TRBV14,17,.,TRBJ2-3,TGTGCCAGCAGCCAAGATTTCGCTAGCGTTAGCACAGATACGCAGTATTTT,CASSQDFASVSTDTQYF
.,TRBV6-5,16,TRBD1,TRBJ2-3,TGTGCCAGCAGTTACCGGGCGGACAGGGCGATCGGTACGCAGTATTTT,CASSYRADRAIGTQYF
.,TRBV5-1,15,TRBD1,TRBJ2-5,TGCGCCAGCAGCGCGTCGGACAGGGGACAGGAGACCCAGTACTTC,CASSASDRGQETQYF
.,TRBV6-5,14,.,TRBJ2-3,TGTGCCAGCGAAGCCCCCCTCCTCACAGATACGCAGTATTTT,CASEAPLLTDTQYF
few,TRBV7-3,14,.,TRBJ2-7,TGTGCCAGCAGCTTGGACGGGGCCTCCTACGAGCAGTACTTC,CASSLDGASYEQYF
.,TRBV19,17,TRBD1,TRBJ2-5,TGTGCCAGTAGTAACTCCCCCGGGACAGGTATTGGAGAGACCCAGTACTTC,CASSNSPGTGIGETQYF
.,TRBV5-1,15,TRBD1,TRBJ1-4,TGCGCCAGCAGCATACAGGGGGCAACTAATGAAAAACTGTTTTTT,CASSIQGATNEKLFF
.,TRBV6-1,14,.,TRBJ2-7,TGTGCCAGCAGTGAAATGTGGGCCTCCTACGAGCAGTACTTC,CASSEMWASYEQYF
once,TRBV5-4,18,TRBD1,TRBJ2-5,TGTGCCAGCAGCTTCTTTGGGGACAGGTTATCCTCCAAAGAGACCCAGTACTTC,CASSFFGDRLSSKETQYF
.,TRBV11-2,19,.,TRBJ1-6,TGTGCCAGCAGCTTAGAACGAGGACAGCGGAGCTCCTATAATTCACCCCTCCACTTT,CASSLERGQRSSYNSPLHF
.,TRBV29-1,16,.,TRBJ1-2,TGCAGCGTTGAAGATCCTAGCTACCCCCCCGACTATGGCTACACCTTC,CSVEDPSYPPDYGYTF
.,TRBV28,14,TRBD1,TRBJ2-5,TGTGCCAGCAGCCCTCCCGACAGGGCAGAGACCCAGTACTTC,CASSPPDRAETQYF
.,TRBV4-3,15,.,TRBJ1-2,TGCGCCAGCAGCCAAGAGGCCCCCGGGAACTATGGCTACACCTTC,CASSQEAPGNYGYTF
.,TRBV25-1,17,TRBD2,TRBJ2-7,TGTGCCAGCAGTGAAACGGGGACTAGCGGGAGTCTTTACGAGCAGTACTTC,CASSETGTSGSLYEQYF
.,TRBV19,15,TRBD1,TRBJ2-3,TGTGCCTCAGCCCGACAGGGCCCCTCCACAGATACGCAGTATTTT,CASARQGPSTDTQYF
.,TRBV5-4,15,TRBD2,TRBJ2-7,TGTGCCAGCAGCCGGGGACTAGCGGGGGCTGGGGAGCAGTACTTC,CASSRGLAGAGEQYF
.,TRBV7-8,14,.,TRBJ1-2,TGTGCCAGCAGCCCCCTAAGGGGCGAGGGTGGCTACACCTTC,CASSPLRGEGGYTF
.,TRBV28,15,TRBD1,TRBJ2-5,TGTGCCAGCAGTTTATCGGGACAGGGGACAGAGACCCAGTACTTC,CASSLSGQGTETQYF
.,TRBV4-3,15,.,TRBJ2-5,TGCGCCAGCAGCCAAGATTATCCAGCAGGAGAGACCCAGTACTTC,CASSQDYPAGETQYF
.,TRBV5-5,13,TRBD1,TRBJ1-2,TGTGCCAGCAGCCAGACAGGGGTATTAGGCTACACCTTC,CASSQTGVLGYTF
.,TRBV6-4,13,TRBD2,TRBJ2-1,TGTGCCAGCAGTGAAACTAGCGGTGATGAGCAGTTCTTC,CASSETSGDEQFF
once,TRBV29-1,15,TRBD2,TRBJ2-1,TGCAGCGCGGCGGCTAGCGGGAGGGCCTACAATGAGCAGTTCTTC,CSAAASGRAYNEQFF
.,TRBV6-5,14,.,TRBJ1-1,TGTGCCAGCGTCGGGGGCTTGAGGAACACTGAAGCTTTCTTT,CASVGGLRNTEAFF
.,TRBV5-1,19,.,TRBJ2-6,TGCGCCAGCAGCTTGGCTGGCACAGAGGCCCTCTCTGGGGCCAACGTCCTGACTTTC,CASSLAGTEALSGANVLTF
.,TRBV25-1,18,.,TRBJ2-1,TGTGCCAGCAGTGAAACAGGTCCCTCAAAGAGGTCCTACAATGAGCAGTTCTTC,CASSETGPSKRSYNEQFF
.,TRBV19,11,.,TRBJ1-5,TGTGCCAGTAGTGTGAATCAGCCCCAGCATTTT,CASSVNQPQHF
.,TRBV7-3,14,TRBD1,TRBJ2-7,TGTGCCAGCAGGAAGGACAGGGGATTCTACGAGCAGTACTTC,CASRKDRGFYEQYF
.,TRBV28,17,.,TRBJ1-6,TGTGCCAGCAGTTCTCCCTCGGGGGGGGGCCATAATTCACCCCTCCACTTT,CASSSPSGGGHNSPLHF
.,TRBV24-1,15,.,TRBJ2-1,TGTGCCACCAGTGAGGCAGGGATTACAATTGGTGAGCAGTTCTTC,CATSEAGITIGEQFF
.,TRBV7-2,16,.,TRBJ2-1,TGTGCCAGCAGCTTAAATGGGGGTATGGCCTACAATGAGCAGTTCTTC,CASSLNGGMAYNEQFF
.,TRBV6-2/TRBV6-3,17,.,TRBJ1-6,TGTGCCAGCAGTCCCGGGACGGCTAGCTCCTATAATTCACCCCTCCACTTT,CASSPGTASSYNSPLHF
.,TRBV10-3,16,.,TRBJ2-1,TGTGCCATCAGTGGAAAAGGGCTGAGCTCCTACAATGAGCAGTTCTTC,CAISGKGLSSYNEQFF
.,TRBV29-1,11,.,TRBJ1-1,TGCAGCGTTGACCGGGGGGGGCAAGCTTTCTTT,CSVDRGGQAFF
.,TRBV7-9,15,TRBD1,TRBJ2-1,TGTGCCAGCAGCTTAAGACAGGGGGCCTACAATGAGCAGTTCTTC,CASSLRQGAYNEQFF
.,TRBV28,15,.,TRBJ2-2,TGTGCCTCGAGGGAGCGGAGTTTCAGCACCGGGGAGCTGTTTTTT,CASRERSFSTGELFF
.,TRBV5-1,14,TRBD2,TRBJ2-3,TGCGCCAGCAGCCGGACTAGCGGGACGGATACGCAGTATTTT,CASSRTSGTDTQYF
.,TRBV6-2/TRBV6-3,15,.,TRBJ2-7,TGTGCCAGCAGTTTCCGACTAGTCTTCTCCTACGAGCAGTACTTC,CASSFRLVFSYEQYF
.,TRBV7-6,16,TRBD2,TRBJ2-1,TGTGCCAGCGGGTCACGACTGACGGGGGGACTAGGTGAGCAGTTCTTC,CASGSRLTGGLGEQFF
few,TRBV19,16,.,TRBJ1-5,TGTGCCAGTAGTATAGATTTGACAGTAAGCAATCAGCCCCAGCATTTT,CASSIDLTVSNQPQHF
.,TRBV7-8,14,.,TRBJ2-7,TGTGCCAGCAGCTTAGGCGGCAGCCTATACGAGCAGTACTTC,CASSLGGSLYEQYF
.,TRBV6-6,15,TRBD1,TRBJ1-5,TGTGCCAGCAGTAACCAGGGGGATAGCAATCAGCCCCAGCATTTT,CASSNQGDSNQPQHF